The 8 T cell receptor beta chains in this list originate from one sample, sequenced in a study of control samples from healthy donors and cancer patients. Measured with immunoSEQ multiplex PCR; TCRdb has only the in-frame clones, and not every one. This table holds under 150,000 clones, more than 90% found once. Sample: blood. Receptors were obtained from a man aged 25-40 years in good health.

The table lists this clone with a few counts. The chain joins TRBV21-1 to TRBJ2-1. TRBV21-1 is an annotated pseudogene. The CDR3 contains 13 residues. CDR3 loop: CASRAEWHNEQFF. CDR3 in DNA: TGTGCCAGCAGGGCAGAGTGGCACAATGAGCAGTTCTTC.

This chain joins TRBV7-9 and TRBJ2-7; 10 bases align to TRBD2. Germline loops: CDR1 SEHNR, CDR2 FQNEAQ (reference sequence). The CDR3 spans 15 residues. The V segment lost 5 bases and the J segment 2 bases; nucleotides outside the gene matches: 6. Here the CDR3 DNA reads TGTGCCAGCAGCCCAACTAGCGGGATCACCTACGAGCAGTACTTC. As protein: CASSPTSGITYEQYF.

The chain couples TRBV9 to TRBJ2-7, with TRBD2 matching over 13 bases. From germline, CDR1 is SGDLS and CDR2 YYNGEE. CDR3 length equals 15 residues. V trimming: 4 bases; J trimming: 5 bases; junction bases outside the gene matches: 6. CDR3 in DNA: TGTGCCAGCAGCCCAGACGGACTAGCGGGAGACGAGCAGTACTTC. Protein sequence: CASSPDGLAGDEQYF.

The rearrangement links TRBV7-9 to TRBJ1-1; 7 bases match TRBD1. V was clipped by 1 base and J by 4 bases; unmatched bases: 9. This CDR3 is built from 16 residues. Germline V CDR1 and CDR2: SEHNR, FQNEAQ (reference sequence). CDR3 loop: CASSLEGAFSGTEAFF. As DNA, the CDR3 is TGTGCCAGCAGCTTAGAGGGGGCCTTCTCGGGCACTGAAGCTTTCTTT.

The chain employs TRBV20-1 and TRBJ2-1, with D unclear. In germline, CDR1 is DFQATT, CDR2 SNEGSKA (reference sequence). Trimming cost V 3 bases and J 10 bases, with 19 bases left between them. This CDR3 spans 14 amino acids. For the CDR3, the DNA is TGCAGTGCTAGTCTCTTCCCATCTTATGGCGAGCAGTTCTTC. It encodes CSASLFPSYGEQFF.

This chain uses TRBV20-1 with TRBJ2-2, with 7 bases identical to TRBD1. Per the germline V gene, CDR1 is DFQATT and CDR2 is SNEGSKA (reference sequence). J lost 6 bases, V lost 3 bases, and 7 bases had no gene match. CDR3 length equals 14 residues. The CDR3 DNA sequence: TGCAGTGCTAGTCCGACAGGGTACCCCGGGGAGCTGTTTTTT. Translated: CSASPTGYPGELFF.

The V call is TRBV7-2, the J call TRBJ2-3, with D tentatively TRBD2 (5 bases). Trimming left V 1 base short and J 6 bases short, with 14 bases between. The CDR3 is made up of 15 amino acids. CDR1 and CDR2 (germline): SGHTA, FQGNSA. The DNA of the CDR3 is TGTGCCAGCAGCTTAGATGTGAGGGCGGTTGATACGCAGTATTTT. Protein product: CASSLDVRAVDTQYF.

The chain is built from TRBV14 and TRBJ2-2, with TRBD1 matching 7 bases. Germline lookup yields CDR1 SGHDN and CDR2 FVKESK. Trimming at V came to 3 bases and at J to 5 bases, leaving 6 bases not matched to a gene. CDR3 length: 15 amino acids. The chain's CDR3 is CASSHKTGRTGELFF. CDR3 bases: TGTGCCAGCAGCCATAAGACAGGGCGAACCGGGGAGCTGTTTTTT.